This TCR beta chain was captured by sequencing in a study of shared clonotypes between healthy human individuals. As regards this clone: Its specificity is not known.

The donors, healthy adults who were HIV-negative, had experienced no recent acute infections or vaccinations. A CD45RA-negative memory subset and a CD45RA+ naive subset were separated from the CD4+ cells. The protocol was immunoSEQ multiplex PCR, while the TCRdb copy is restricted to in-frame clones and leaves out a portion. The sample has approximately 2,000,000 clones, about nine tenths seen once; the top ten hold more than 0.35%. This CDR3 spans 18 amino acids. Trimming took 6 bases from V and 4 from J; bases not matched to a gene: 17. Germline CDR1 MDHEN, CDR2 SYDVKM. The study, taken as a whole, reports: Clonotype sharing across a handful of donors was observed for around 5% of naive CD4 clonotypes. Sampling included only blood; tissue repertoires likely differ.

V gene TRBV28 combines with J gene TRBJ2-1, with 8 bases identical to TRBD2. The TCR was taken from a young man in good health. Some clones in this sample may be carry-over from other donors' samples. Sequencing was carried out using naive CD4+ T cells from PBMCs. Subset in this sample: CD45RA+ positively selected. The DNA for the CDR3 is TGTGCCAGCAGCCCAACTCGGGGGACTAGGGGTAGATACAATGAGCAGTTCTTC. This translates into CASSPTRGTRGRYNEQFF.